These T cell receptor beta chains were read from a single sample in a study of technical replicates of blood from several donors. Sequencing was performed with immunoSEQ multiplex PCR; in TCRdb, only in-frame clones are kept and a portion is missing. The table lists about 90,000 clones, roughly 90% of them singletons, with roughly 0.25% in the top ten. Sequenced sample: T cells isolated from PBMCs. All receptors come from a human donor in good health. Both conserved end residues are part of each CDR3. The order of the fields is D gene, J gene, V gene, clone size, CDR3 protein, CDR3 DNA. D genes are given only for firm matches. For some rows the clone size is stated as once, few or many, or as a class when expanded; others skip it.

TRBD1 | TRBJ2-2 | TRBV5-1 | NA | CASSYRTGSANTGELFF | TGCGCCAGCAGCTACCGGACAGGGTCAGCGAACACCGGGGAGCTGTTTTTT
NA | TRBJ2-5 | TRBV5-5 | NA | CASSLSGLEGETQYF | TGTGCCAGCAGCTTATCGGGACTCGAGGGTGAGACCCAGTACTTC
TRBD2 | TRBJ2-5 | TRBV9 | NA | CASSNPGGGSRETQYF | TGTGCCAGCAGCAACCCGGGGGGGGGCTCCAGGGAGACCCAGTACTTC
NA | TRBJ1-4 | TRBV6-1 | NA | CASSEFAGTNEKLFF | TGTGCCAGCAGTGAATTTGCAGGGACTAATGAAAAACTGTTTTTT
TRBD2 | TRBJ2-1 | TRBV10-3 | NA | CAISSAGTEKTSGAYNEQFF | TGTGCCATCAGTTCAGCCGGGACAGAAAAGACTAGCGGGGCTTACAATGAGCAGTTCTTC
TRBD1 | TRBJ1-2 | TRBV18 | NA | CASSQQGDYGYTF | TGTGCCAGCTCACAACAGGGGGACTATGGCTACACCTTC
NA | TRBJ1-4 | TRBV5-1 | NA | CASKGGEQAPGEKLFF | TGCGCCAGCAAGGGAGGGGAACAGGCTCCGGGTGAAAAACTGTTTTTT
NA | TRBJ1-4 | TRBV12-2 | NA | CASRLTGATNEKLFF | TGTGCAAGTCGCTTAACCGGTGCAACTAATGAAAAACTGTTTTTT
NA | TRBJ2-2 | TRBV11-1 | few | CASRTGHYTGELFF | TGTGCCAGCAGGACGGGACACTACACCGGGGAGCTGTTTTTT
NA | TRBJ1-2 | TRBV6-5 | NA | CASSEGYGYTF | TGTGCCAGCTCGGAGGGCTATGGCTACACCTTC
NA | TRBJ1-1 | TRBV15 | NA | CATSRDRAMNTEAFF | TGTGCCACCAGCAGAGACCGCGCCATGAACACTGAAGCTTTCTTT
NA | TRBJ2-3 | TRBV2 | NA | CASSVQGGTDTQYF | TGTGCCAGCAGTGTACAGGGCGGCACAGATACGCAGTATTTT
NA | TRBJ2-1 | TRBV4-1 | NA | CASSQGVLFREQFF | TGCGCCAGCAGCCAAGGCGTGTTGTTTCGTGAGCAGTTCTTC
NA | TRBJ1-1 | TRBV18 | NA | CASSPYLGGKNTEAFF | TGTGCCAGCTCACCCTACCTTGGCGGGAAGAACACTGAAGCTTTCTTT
NA | TRBJ1-6 | TRBV6-5 | NA | CASSYVEDYYNSPLHF | TGTGCCAGCAGTTACGTTGAGGACTACTATAATTCACCCCTCCACTTT
NA | TRBJ2-3 | TRBV5-1 | NA | CASSLEGRAMDTQYF | TGCGCCAGCAGCTTGGAGGGGCGTGCGATGGATACGCAGTATTTT
NA | TRBJ2-1 | TRBV4-1 | once | CASSRGGRGNEQFF | TGCGCCAGCTCTCGCGGGGGCAGAGGGAATGAGCAGTTCTTC
NA | TRBJ2-7 | TRBV5-1 | NA | CASSVSGLSSYEQYF | TGCGCCAGCAGCGTAAGCGGGTTGAGCTCCTACGAGCAGTACTTC
TRBD1 | TRBJ1-2 | TRBV7-2 | NA | CASSKDRAFGYTF | TGTGCCAGCAGCAAAGACAGGGCGTTTGGCTACACCTTC
NA | TRBJ1-3 | TRBV2 | NA | CASNAGAGGNTIYF | TGTGCCAGCAACGCGGGGGCGGGAGGAAACACCATATATTTT
TRBD1 | TRBJ1-5 | TRBV2 | NA | CATSNSGQGNQPQHF | TGTGCCACCTCAAATTCGGGACAGGGGAATCAGCCCCAGCATTTT
NA | TRBJ2-4 | TRBV9 | NA | CASSVGGSSKNIQYF | TGTGCCAGCAGCGTAGGGGGCAGTTCCAAAAACATTCAGTACTTC
TRBD2 | TRBJ2-7 | TRBV7-2 | NA | CASRTAGGAYEQYF | TGTGCCAGCAGAACAGCCGGGGGGGCTTACGAGCAGTACTTC
TRBD1 | TRBJ2-7 | TRBV5-4 | NA | CASSLHDRGGEQYF | TGTGCCAGCAGCTTACACGACAGGGGTGGCGAGCAGTACTTC
TRBD1 | TRBJ2-5 | TRBV2 | NA | CASGGTGGRQTQYF | TGTGCCAGCGGTGGGACAGGGGGCCGGCAGACCCAGTACTTC
NA | TRBJ1-1 | TRBV9 | NA | CASSSPVGGGTFF | NA
TRBD1 | TRBJ2-2 | TRBV15 | NA | CATSADRARKAGELFF | TGTGCCACCAGCGCTGACAGGGCCCGAAAGGCCGGGGAGCTGTTTTTT
NA | TRBJ1-1 | TRBV11-2 | few | CASSQTGVNTEAFF | TGTGCCAGCAGCCAGACCGGGGTGAACACTGAAGCTTTCTTT
TRBD2 | TRBJ2-7 | TRBV5-6 | NA | CASSQSGAGEQYF | TGTGCCAGCAGCCAGTCTGGAGCGGGGGAGCAGTACTTC
NA | TRBJ2-2 | TRBV6-1 | NA | CASNPPRNTGELFF | TGTGCCAGCAACCCACCCAGAAACACCGGGGAGCTGTTTTTT
NA | TRBJ1-1 | TRBV6-6 | NA | CASRSGGLTEAFF | TGTGCCAGCAGGTCGGGGGGGCTCACTGAAGCTTTCTTT
TRBD1 | TRBJ1-5 | TRBV5-1 | NA | CASSPGGGFQPQHF | TGCGCCAGCAGCCCGGGAGGGGGCTTCCAGCCCCAGCATTTT
TRBD2 | TRBJ2-1 | TRBV4-2 | NA | CASSQTTTGLAGGGNEQFF | TGTGCCAGCAGCCAAACCACTACTGGACTAGCGGGAGGGGGCAATGAGCAGTTCTTC
NA | TRBJ1-6 | TRBV5-1 | few | CASTENPNSPLHF | TGCGCCAGCACGGAGAACCCGAATTCACCCCTCCACTTT
TRBD2 | TRBJ2-3 | TRBV6-4 | few | CASSRTSGGSDTQYF | TGTGCCAGCAGTCGGACTAGCGGGGGGTCAGATACGCAGTATTTT
NA | TRBJ1-2 | TRBV7-9 | NA | CASSLSGGTGYTF | TGTGCCAGCAGCTTATCGGGAGGGACTGGCTACACCTTC
NA | TRBJ1-2 | TRBV5-4 | NA | CASSLAVSGVGYTF | TGTGCCAGCAGCTTGGCCGTATCAGGGGTTGGCTACACCTTC
TRBD1 | TRBJ1-2 | TRBV6-4 | NA | CASSADAGGANGYTF | TGTGCCAGCAGTGCCGACGCAGGGGGCGCGAATGGCTACACCTTC
TRBD1 | TRBJ1-3 | TRBV7-9 | NA | CASSSTGGGNTIYF | TGTGCCAGCAGCTCAACAGGGGGTGGAAACACCATATATTTT
TRBD2 | TRBJ2-6 | TRBV5-1 | NA | CASRTSGSGANVLTF | TGCGCCAGCAGAACTAGCGGGTCTGGGGCCAACGTCCTGACTTTC
NA | TRBJ2-5 | TRBV7-9 | NA | CASSPPWGTGETQYF | TGTGCCAGCAGCCCTCCATGGGGTACAGGAGAGACCCAGTACTTC
TRBD1 | TRBJ1-2 | TRBV5-1 | NA | CASSTPGQDEYNYGYTF | TGCGCCAGCAGTACTCCGGGACAGGACGAATATAACTATGGCTACACCTTC
TRBD1 | TRBJ2-1 | TRBV5-8 | NA | CANGLPGQGYNEQFF | TGTGCCAACGGCCTCCCGGGACAGGGTTACAATGAGCAGTTCTTC
TRBD2 | TRBJ2-5 | TRBV6-6 | NA | CASSYAGGLETQYF | TGTGCCAGCAGTTACGCGGGGGGGCTAGAGACCCAGTACTTC
TRBD2 | TRBJ2-1 | TRBV28 | NA | CASSLPGLAGRNEQFF | TGTGCCAGCAGCTTACCGGGACTCGCCGGGAGGAATGAGCAGTTCTTC
TRBD1 | TRBJ1-5 | TRBV4-1 | NA | CASSQETGGSNQPQHF | TGCGCCAGCAGCCAAGAGACAGGGGGAAGCAATCAGCCCCAGCATTTT
NA | TRBJ2-3 | TRBV6-5 | NA | CASSYQRSTDTQYF | TGTGCCAGCAGTTACCAGCGGTCCACAGATACGCAGTATTTT
TRBD1 | TRBJ2-7 | TRBV18 | NA | CASSPYSDRGSDF | TGTGCCAGCTCACCCTACTCTGACAGGGGTTCGGACTTC
TRBD1 | TRBJ2-2 | TRBV27 | NA | CASSYEAGTGGTGELFF | TGTGCCAGCAGTTATGAAGCCGGGACAGGGGGCACCGGGGAGCTGTTTTTT
TRBD1 | TRBJ1-6 | TRBV7-6 | NA | CASSLDDYLGTDLNSPLHF | TGTGCCAGCAGCTTAGACGATTATCTAGGGACAGATTTAAATTCACCCCTCCACTTT
NA | TRBJ2-7 | TRBV5-5 | NA | CASSSGLETSTYEQYF | TGTGCCAGCAGCTCCGGTTTAGAGACATCTACCTACGAGCAGTACTTC
NA | TRBJ2-2 | TRBV29-1 | NA | CSVDGGEPNTGELFF | TGCAGCGTTGACGGAGGGGAGCCGAACACCGGGGAGCTGTTTTTT
NA | TRBJ2-7 | TRBV27 | NA | CASKREQYF | TGTGCAAGCAAGCGGGAGCAGTACTTC
NA | TRBJ1-6 | TRBV15 | once | CATSSMSENSPLHF | TGTGCCACCAGCAGTATGTCAGAAAATTCACCCCTCCACTTT
NA | TRBJ2-5 | TRBV30 | once | CAWRVGSSQETQYF | TGTGCCTGGAGAGTGGGGAGCTCCCAAGAGACCCAGTACTTC
NA | TRBJ2-1 | TRBV5-6 | NA | CASSLDSGPKFF | TGTGCCAGCAGCTTGGATAGCGGTCCAAAGTTCTTC
NA | TRBJ2-7 | TRBV27 | NA | CASSFGVSSYEQYF | TGTGCCAGCAGTTTCGGGGTCTCCTCCTACGAGCAGTACTTC